These T cell receptor beta chains were read from a single sample in a study of T cells after yellow fever vaccination. TCRdb reprocessed the 5' RACE reads with MiXCR, giving one entry per CDR3 protein. The repertoire holds around 500,000 distinct CDR3 sequences, with 20% to 25% as singletons. The specimen comprised PBMCs, sampled around 3 weeks after the first yellow fever vaccination. The source is a young man who received the YFV17D yellow fever vaccine. Each CDR3 is given with its conserved first and last residue. The order of the fields is clone size, V gene, D gene, J gene, CDR3 DNA, CDR3 protein. The D gene is left open where the match is weak. Clone size is stated in some rows and not others, as once, few, many or a class when expanded.

.	TRBV24-1	.	TRBJ1-1	TGTGCCACCAGTGATCCAGGGGACACTGAAGCTTTCTTT	CATSDPGDTEAFF
.	TRBV20-1	TRBD2	TRBJ2-3	TGCAGTGCTAGTGCAGGTCGGGGGGGATCCCTTTTT	CSASAGRGGSLF
few	TRBV13	TRBD1	TRBJ2-3	TGTGCCAGCAGCCCCGGGACAGAGGGCACAGATACGCAGTATTTT	CASSPGTEGTDTQYF
few	TRBV14	TRBD1	TRBJ2-2	TGTGCCAGCTCGGACAGGACGACCGGGGAGCTGTTTTTT	CASSDRTTGELFF
.	TRBV4-3	.	TRBJ2-1	TGCGCCAGCAGCCCCCTGGGACCACTCAATGAGCAGTTCTTC	CASSPLGPLNEQFF
.	TRBV5-1	.	TRBJ1-6	TGCGCCAGCAGCTTGGGTACAGTCTATAATTCACCCCTCCACTTT	CASSLGTVYNSPLHF
few	TRBV6-2/TRBV6-3	TRBD1	TRBJ1-6	TGTGCCAGCAGTTACCGACAGGGTGATTCACCCCTCCACTTT	CASSYRQGDSPLHF
few	TRBV3-1	.	TRBJ2-2	TGTGCCAGCAACTCTCTCACCGGGGAGCTGTTTTTT	CASNSLTGELFF
.	TRBV7-9	.	TRBJ2-7	TGTGCCAGCAGCTTCACACCTCGGACCTACGAGCAGTACTTC	CASSFTPRTYEQYF
.	TRBV7-8	.	TRBJ2-5	TGTGCCAGCAGCTCCTATTCCGGGGGAACCCAGTACTTC	CASSSYSGGTQYF
.	TRBV5-5	.	TRBJ1-6	TGTGCCAGCAGCTTGGCGGGGACGAGGAATTCACCCCTCCACTTT	CASSLAGTRNSPLHF
.	TRBV7-2	TRBD2	TRBJ2-5	TGTGCCAGCAGCACAGCGGGGATTACTCGGGAGACCCAGTACTTC	CASSTAGITRETQYF
.	TRBV4-2	.	TRBJ1-1	TGTGCCAGCAGCCAAGATGGGAGGGTAGCTTTCTTT	CASSQDGRVAFF
few	TRBV7-8	.	TRBJ2-3	TGTGCCAGCAGCTTTGGCAGGGGCGCGGAAGATACGCAGTATTTT	CASSFGRGAEDTQYF
few	TRBV4-1	.	TRBJ2-3	TGCGCCAGCAGCACCTCGGGCACCGGATGGGCAGATACGCAGTATTTT	CASSTSGTGWADTQYF
many	TRBV7-6	.	TRBJ1-1	TGTGCCAGCAGCGTCGACGGGAACACTGAAGCTTTCTTT	CASSVDGNTEAFF
many	TRBV5-1	.	TRBJ2-1	TGCGCCAGCAGCGTGGACGACGCCTACAATGAGCAGTTCTTC	CASSVDDAYNEQFF
few	TRBV9	.	TRBJ1-1	TGTGCCAGCAGCACCAGAGGGAACACTGAAGCTTTCTTT	CASSTRGNTEAFF
.	TRBV7-2	TRBD1	TRBJ2-2	TGTGCCAGCAGCGCCCCAGGGGGCGTGGACACCGGGGAGCTGTTTTTT	CASSAPGGVDTGELFF
.	TRBV7-9	.	TRBJ1-1	TGTGCCAGCAGCTTGGAGGTTACTGAAGCTTTCTTT	CASSLEVTEAFF
few	TRBV11-2	.	TRBJ1-1	TGTGCCAGCAGCTTAGATCGAGTGGGTTCGGGCACTGAAGCTTTCTTT	CASSLDRVGSGTEAFF
few	TRBV27	.	TRBJ1-5	TGTGCCAGCAGTTTAAGCGCGGGGAGTGTCATATCCCAGCATTTT	CASSLSAGSVISQHF
.	TRBV6-1	TRBD2	TRBJ2-3	TGTGCCAGCAGCCAACTCTTAGGACTAGCACATACGCAGTATTTT	CASSQLLGLAHTQYF
.	TRBV18	.	TRBJ2-7	TGTGCCAGCTCACCCAGGGAATCCTCCTACGAGCAGTACTTC	CASSPRESSYEQYF
few	TRBV9	.	TRBJ2-1	TGTGCCAGCAGCGTAGGTATAGGTCACAATGAGCAGTTCTTC	CASSVGIGHNEQFF
many	TRBV4-1	.	TRBJ1-2	TGCGCCAGCAGCCAAGATGCGGGGTTACGGGGTGGCTACACCTTC	CASSQDAGLRGGYTF
.	TRBV7-2	.	TRBJ2-3	TGTGCCAGCAGCTCGGGACGGCGAAATCGGGGAGATACGCAGTATTTT	CASSSGRRNRGDTQYF
.	TRBV20-1	.	TRBJ1-1	TGCAGTGCTAGAGGTCTGGGGTTTTCTCCTGAAGCTTTCTTT	CSARGLGFSPEAFF
.	TRBV27	.	TRBJ1-5	TGTGCCAGCAGTCCCGGAGGGCTCCGACCAATTGGCAATCAGCCCCAGCATTTT	CASSPGGLRPIGNQPQHF
few	TRBV5-1	TRBD1	TRBJ2-5	TGCGCCAGCAGCTTGGAGGTGGGGACAGCCCAAGAGACCCAGTACTTC	CASSLEVGTAQETQYF
.	TRBV6-1	.	TRBJ2-7	TGTGCCAGCAATCCTGGACAGTCCTACGAGCAGTACTTC	CASNPGQSYEQYF
few	TRBV20-1	.	TRBJ1-2	TGCAGTGCTAGAGGGGGCGGACGGACCTATGGCTACACCTTC	CSARGGGRTYGYTF
few	TRBV29-1	.	TRBJ1-2	TGCAGCGTTGAAGGTGGAAGTACTAACTATGGCTACACCTTC	CSVEGGSTNYGYTF
.	TRBV9	TRBD1	TRBJ2-3	TGTGCCAGCAGTAGGACAGGGTCCCCAGATACGCAGTATTTT	CASSRTGSPDTQYF
.	TRBV20-1	.	TRBJ1-5	TGCAGTGCTAGGATGGGCGGCGCCAATCAGCCCCAGCATTTT	CSARMGGANQPQHF
few	TRBV7-2	TRBD2	TRBJ2-7	TGTGCCAGCCAAAGACTAGCGGGGGGGTATGTGCAGTACTTC	CASQRLAGGYVQYF
.	TRBV18	TRBD2	TRBJ2-3	TGTGCCAGCTCACCACCGGGACTAGCAGATACGCAGTATTTT	CASSPPGLADTQYF
few	TRBV9	.	TRBJ2-7	TGTGCCAGCAGCGTAGACGGGACACTCTCCTACGAGCAGTACTTC	CASSVDGTLSYEQYF
.	TRBV19	.	TRBJ2-2	TGTGCCAGTAGTACTCGGACAACGAACACCGGGGAGCTGTTTTTT	CASSTRTTNTGELFF
few	TRBV6-1	.	TRBJ2-5	TGTGCCAGCAGTGGATCCGATGGGGGTGCGGAGACCCAGTACTTC	CASSGSDGGAETQYF
.	TRBV5-1	.	TRBJ1-6	TGCGCCAGCAGCTTAGCTTACAGTGATAATTCACCCCTCCACTTT	CASSLAYSDNSPLHF
few	TRBV20-1	TRBD1	TRBJ2-1	TGCAGTGCTAGAGATCAGGGACAGCAATCTTACGGGAAGCAGTTCTTC	CSARDQGQQSYGKQFF
.	TRBV4-3	TRBD2	TRBJ2-5	TGCGCCAGCAGCCGACGGGGAGGGGATGGAGAGACCCAGTACTTC	CASSRRGGDGETQYF
few	TRBV12-3/TRBV12-4	TRBD1	TRBJ2-1	TGTGCCAGCAGTAAGGACAGGGGTTTGGGTGAGCAGTTCTTC	CASSKDRGLGEQFF
few	TRBV25-1	.	TRBJ2-7	TGTGCCAGCAGTGAATATCAGGGGAGGGACGAGCAGTACTTC	CASSEYQGRDEQYF
once	TRBV3-1	.	TRBJ2-5	TGTGCCAGCAGCCAGGGGGACGGCCAAGAGACCCAGTACTTC	CASSQGDGQETQYF
.	TRBV30	.	TRBJ1-2	TGTGCCTGGAGTGTACTTCATTCGGGAAACTATGGCTACACCTTC	CAWSVLHSGNYGYTF
few	TRBV3-1	.	TRBJ2-7	TGTGCCATCAAACAAGGCGGGCCCTACGAGCAGTACTTC	CAIKQGGPYEQYF
once	TRBV25-1	.	TRBJ1-3	TGTGCCAGCAGGGGTTTTGGAAACACCATATATTTT	CASRGFGNTIYF
few	TRBV28	.	TRBJ1-3	TGTGCCAGCAAGGACCTCTCTGGAAACACCATATATTTT	CASKDLSGNTIYF
.	TRBV29-1	.	TRBJ1-1	TGCAGCGCCTACAGGGACCGGAACACTGAAGCTTTCTTT	CSAYRDRNTEAFF
.	TRBV7-2	TRBD1	TRBJ2-2	TGTGCCAGCAGCTTAATGACAGGGATGGCGGCCGGGGAGCTGCTTTTT	CASSLMTGMAAGELLF
few	TRBV27	.	TRBJ2-7	TGTGCCAGCAGTTTGTCGCCAGCCTACGAGCAGTACTTC	CASSLSPAYEQYF
few	TRBV25-1	TRBD1	TRBJ1-2	TGTGCCAGCGTTTCGATCGGCCCGGGACAGAACCTTTCTAACTATGGCTACACCTTC	CASVSIGPGQNLSNYGYTF
few	TRBV7-9	TRBD1	TRBJ1-5	TGTGCCAGCAGCTTAAACAGGGGCGACGATCAGCCCCAGCATTTT	CASSLNRGDDQPQHF
.	TRBV7-8	TRBD2	TRBJ2-3	TGTGCCAGCAGCACGGGACTAGCGTTCACAGATACGCAGTATTTT	CASSTGLAFTDTQYF
few	TRBV27	.	TRBJ2-2	TGTGCCAGCAGTTGGGGTCCCCCCGGGGAGCTGTTTTTT	CASSWGPPGELFF